These 8 T cell receptor beta chains share one sample of origin, sequenced in a study of blood T cell repertoires in COVID-19. Profiling relied on immunoSEQ multiplex PCR, and the TCRdb table lists in-frame clones only, not all of them. The sample includes fewer than 130,000 clones, roughly 76% of them seen just once. The sequencing input was peripheral blood. These receptors were collected from a woman between 55 and 75 years old with acute or convalescent COVID-19.

In this sample, this clone turned up a few times. V and J are TRBV6-5 and TRBJ1-1; D remains unclear. Looked up from germline, CDR1 is MNHEY and CDR2 is SVGAGI. This CDR3 region has 15 residues. The ends were cut back, 2 bases at V and 0 bases at J, with 10 bases in the middle. The CDR3 coding sequence is TGTGCCAGCAGTTACGCCCGGTGGTTGAACACTGAAGCTTTCTTT. This sequence encodes CASSYARWLNTEAFF.

The rearrangement links TRBV6-5 to TRBJ2-2; a possible D gene is TRBD2 (5 bases). V dropped 6 bases and J dropped 7 bases, with 12 bases sitting between them. Germline values: CDR1 MNHEY, CDR2 SVGAGI. This CDR3 has 13 residues. The CDR3 nucleotides read TGTGCCAGCAGAAGGGCTAGCAGCGGGGAGCTGTTTTTT. It specifies CASRRASSGELFF.

The V gene is TRBV28, the J gene TRBJ2-1, with TRBD1 as a possible D gene (7 bases). The length of the CDR3 is 15 residues. The V end was cut by 6 bases, the J end by 1 base, with 13 bases between. Germline assignment: CDR1 MDHEN and CDR2 SYDVKM. CDR3 amino acids: CASRGPGGSYNEQFF. The CDR3 nucleotides read TGTGCCAGCAGAGGGCCAGGGGGGTCCTACAATGAGCAGTTCTTC.

V usage is TRBV5-6 and J usage is TRBJ2-1; unclear D gene. Germline-derived CDR1 and CDR2 are SGHDT and YYEEEE. The CDR3 has 12 amino acids. The V end lost 2 bases, the J end lost 9 bases, and 9 bases lay between the germline ends. In nucleotides, the CDR3 is TGTGCCAGCAGCTTCGTGGCCCGTGAGCAGTTCTTC. Its translation: CASSFVAREQFF.

The chain uses TRBV12-3 or TRBV12-4 and TRBJ1-5, with D perhaps matching TRBD1 (5 bases). CDR3 length: 12 amino acids. The V end was cut by 5 bases, the J end by 7 bases, with 9 bases between. This CDR3 reads CASSQGTQPQHF. Written as DNA, the CDR3 is TGTGCCAGCAGTCAGGGTACCCAGCCCCAGCATTTT.

The rearrangement joins TRBV6-5 to TRBJ1-6, with D possibly matching TRBD1 (6 bases). The V gene's germline CDR1 is MNHEY and CDR2 SVGAGI. The CDR3 is made up of 13 amino acids. Deletions cut 6 bases from V and 11 bases from J, with 14 bases between. The CDR3 protein is CASRNRDTAPLHF. The CDR3 region has the DNA TGTGCCAGCAGGAACCGGGACACAGCACCCCTCCACTTT.

This sequence joins TRBV24-1 and TRBJ2-5, with D maybe TRBD2 (7 bases). This CDR3 region has 16 residues. V lost 5 bases, J lost 5 bases, and 20 bases lay in between. CDR1 KGHDR and CDR2 SFDVKD come from the germline V gene. The CDR3 nucleotides read TGTGCCACCAGTGCCCCCGTTGGGGGGGCCATGGAGACCCAGTACTTC. It specifies CATSAPVGGAMETQYF.

This clone was picked up a small number of times. The V and J genes are TRBV7-3 and TRBJ2-1, with 7 bases identical to TRBD2. Germline loops: CDR1 SGHTA, CDR2 FQGTGA. The CDR3 runs to 15 residues. With 1 base clipped from V and 0 bases from J, the junction kept 0 bases outside the gene matches. The CDR3 coding sequence is TGTGCCAGCAGCTTAAGGGGGGGCTCCTACAATGAGCAGTTCTTC. Its protein product is CASSLRGGSYNEQFF.